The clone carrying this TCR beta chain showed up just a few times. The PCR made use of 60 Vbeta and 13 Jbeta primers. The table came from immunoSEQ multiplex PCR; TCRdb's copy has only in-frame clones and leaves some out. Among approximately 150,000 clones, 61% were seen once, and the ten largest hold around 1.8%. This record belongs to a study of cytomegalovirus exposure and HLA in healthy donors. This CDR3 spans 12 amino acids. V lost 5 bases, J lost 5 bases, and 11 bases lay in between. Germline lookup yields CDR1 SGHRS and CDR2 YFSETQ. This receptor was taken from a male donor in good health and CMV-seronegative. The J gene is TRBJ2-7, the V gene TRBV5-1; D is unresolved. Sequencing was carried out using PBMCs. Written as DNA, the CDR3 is TGCGCCAGCAGTCCCGCGGCCCACGAGCAGTACTTC. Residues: CASSPAAHEQYF.